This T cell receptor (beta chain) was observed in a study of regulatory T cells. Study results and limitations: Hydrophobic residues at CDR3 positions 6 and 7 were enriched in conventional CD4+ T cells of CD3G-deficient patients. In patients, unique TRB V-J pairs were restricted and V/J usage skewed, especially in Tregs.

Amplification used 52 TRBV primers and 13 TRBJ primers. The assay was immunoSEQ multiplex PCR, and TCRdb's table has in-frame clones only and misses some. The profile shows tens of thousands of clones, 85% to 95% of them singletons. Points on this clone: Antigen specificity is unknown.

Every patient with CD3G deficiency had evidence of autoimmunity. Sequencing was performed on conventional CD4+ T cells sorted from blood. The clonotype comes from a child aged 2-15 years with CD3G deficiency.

The CDR3 sequence: CASSSRRSGEQYF. CDR3 DNA: TGTGCCAGCAGCTCCCGACGATCAGGCGAGCAGTACTTC. The chain has TRBV11-2 and TRBJ2-7; D remains unclear. This CDR3 is built from 13 residues. The germline V gene has CDR1 SGHAT and CDR2 FQNNGV. Trimming cost V 4 bases and J 6 bases, with 13 bases left between them. Supplemented by reference TRBV11-2 and TRBJ2-7, the full variable domain reads EAGVAQSPRYKIIEKRQSVAFWCNPISGHATLYWYQQILGQGPKLLIQFQNNGVVDDSQLPKDRFSAERLKGVDSTLKIQPAKLEDSAVYLCASSSRRSGEQYFGPGTRLTVT.